This T cell receptor (beta chain) emerged from a study of long-term antiretroviral therapy in people with HIV. Study-level background: Specimens dating back about a decade before the 2015 immediate-ART recommendation are the oldest included. Findings of the study overall: Diversity measured after ART increased yet remained under transplant donor controls.

This clone was observed a single time. Its specificity is unknown. It was version v3.0 of the immunoSEQ assay that was run at survey level. Sequencing had a target that covered roughly 40,000-55,000 T-cell genomes per sample. The method was immunoSEQ multiplex PCR; TCRdb's version includes in-frame clones alone and lacks a portion of them. Here the sample spans approximately 25,000 clones, 65% to 90% being singletons. Sequenced material: unsorted PBMCs, taken 3 years after starting antiretroviral therapy. This clonotype originated in a man in his fifties or sixties with HIV.

CDR3 DNA: TGTGCCAGCAGCTTAGGAGTCATGGGAAGCTACACCTTC. It translates to CASSLGVMGSYTF. The rearrangement joins TRBV7-2 to TRBJ1-2, with D unresolved. Germline V gene sequence: CDR1 SGHTA, CDR2 FQGNSA. This CDR3 region has 13 residues. V was trimmed by 1 base and J by 9 bases, leaving 12 bases between them.